Presented here are 10 T cell receptor beta chains from one specimen sequenced in a study of HIV-infected patients and healthy controls. TCRdb redid the calling of the 5' RACE reads with MiXCR, one entry per CDR3 protein. The sample has about 63,000 distinct CDR3 sequences, approximately 16% seen once. The sequencing sample was made of CD4+ T cells from blood. The receptors derive from a human donor in good health.

The chain links TRBV12-3 or TRBV12-4 to TRBJ2-1; 9 bases map to TRBD2. The V and J ends lost 2 bases and 10 bases, in that order; junction bases with no gene match: 9. The CDR3 has 15 residues. The DNA for the CDR3 is TGTGCCAGCAGTTTAATAGCGGGGGCACCTATGGAGCAGTTCTTC. Translating gives CASSLIAGAPMEQFF.

The chain has TRBV23-1 and TRBJ2-3, with 9 bases matching TRBD2. TRBV23-1 is recorded as an ORF, its role being uncertain. The CDR3 has 20 amino acids. Germline trimming cut 4 bases from V and 4 bases from J; bases unmatched to any gene: 21. The CDR3 DNA reads TGCGCCAGCAGTCCAGTTTACCGGCGGGAGGGATCAAGCCTCCCAGATACGCAGTATTTT. Its translation: CASSPVYRREGSSLPDTQYF.

The chain uses TRBV5-6 and TRBJ2-2; D remains ambiguous. The germline gives CDR1 SGHDT, CDR2 YYEEEE. This CDR3 region has 16 residues. Trimming left V 2 bases short and J 0 bases short, with 11 bases between. CDR3 protein: CASSFRRFANTGELFF. Written as DNA, the CDR3 is TGTGCCAGCAGCTTTCGGCGGTTCGCGAACACCGGGGAGCTGTTTTTT.

This clonotype came up a few times. This chain joins TRBV19 and TRBJ1-4, with 7 bases matching TRBD1. This CDR3 region has 15 residues. Germline values: CDR1 LNHDA, CDR2 SQIVND (reference sequence). Trimming removed 8 bases from V and 4 bases from J; junction bases left unmatched: 10. The CDR3 nucleotides are TGTGCCAGTCGACGACCCGGGACAGTTAATGAAAAACTGTTTTTT. Translated: CASRRPGTVNEKLFF.

Ten or more counts support this clonotype. This rearrangement joins TRBV12-3 or TRBV12-4 to TRBJ2-7, with 13 bases identical to TRBD2. CDR3 length equals 18 residues. V shed 6 bases and J 2 bases; nucleotides not matched to a gene: 13. The CDR3 spells CASSQRGLAGVQAYEQYF. In DNA, the CDR3 is TGTGCCAGCAGCCAGAGAGGACTAGCGGGAGTACAGGCCTACGAGCAGTACTTC.

The V gene is TRBV12-3 or TRBV12-4, the J gene TRBJ2-6; D is tentatively TRBD1 or TRBD2 (5 bases each). The CDR3 spans 14 residues. The germline V and J ends were trimmed by 6 bases and 4 bases, with 10 bases remaining between them. The chain's CDR3 is CASSPGAGANVLTF. The CDR3 DNA is TGTGCCAGCAGCCCCGGGGCCGGGGCCAACGTCCTGACTTTC.

This clonotype has only a few counts. The chain is built from TRBV6-4 and TRBJ2-1, with 12 bases fitting TRBD2. The germline gives CDR1 MRHNA, CDR2 SNTAGT. The CDR3 runs 16 residues. The trim removed 10 bases at V and 7 bases at J, leaving 14 bases unmatched. CDR3 region: CATRGGTSGRRNEQFF. CDR3 sequence (DNA): TGTGCCACCCGGGGGGGTACTAGCGGGAGGAGGAATGAGCAGTTCTTC.

The table lists this clonotype with a few counts. This chain uses TRBV30 with TRBJ1-1; D not certain. Germline CDR1 is GTSNPN and CDR2 is SVGIG (reference sequence). V lost 6 bases, J lost 0 bases, and 5 bases lay in between. This CDR3 is built from 11 residues. The CDR3 DNA sequence: TGTGCCTGTCGGATGAACACTGAAGCTTTCTTT. Translation gives CACRMNTEAFF.

This clonotype was seen only a few times. The chain is built from TRBV18 and TRBJ1-4, with 7 bases lining up with TRBD1. V shed 6 bases and J 7 bases; nucleotides not matched to a gene: 11. CDR3 length: 15 amino acids. Germline V gene data show CDR1 as KGHSH and CDR2 as LQKENI. The CDR3 nucleotides read TGTGCCAGCTCGTCCGGCCAACAGGGGAGTGAAAAACTGTTTTTT. Protein sequence: CASSSGQQGSEKLFF.

This clonotype showed up just a few times. The chain recombines TRBV6-2 or TRBV6-3 with TRBJ1-2; D uncertain. Trimming took 0 bases from V and 1 from J, leaving 0 bases between them. Germline assignment: CDR1 MNHEY and CDR2 SVGEGT. There are 12 residues in the CDR3. The CDR3 DNA is TGTGCCAGCAGTTACTCTAACTATGGCTACACCTTC. As protein: CASSYSNYGYTF.